Described below is a single T cell receptor (beta chain) sequence and its context. The authors' processing: Amplification from reference gene primers served as the basis for estimated nucleated cell counts. Here immunoSEQ multiplex PCR was the method, and the copy in TCRdb shows in-frame clones only, minus some. V and J calls and clone size are those listed in that table; D and trimming were worked out from the DNA. The sample holds about 200,000 clones, about four fifths seen once. These data are taken from a study of blood T cell repertoires in COVID-19. Study-level background: Acute and convalescent COVID-19 specimens originated in the United States, Italy and Spain. The cDNA or gDNA used as material had been derived from T cells, B-cell-depleted T cells, or PBMCs.

The CDR3 loop spans 18 amino acids. The V and J ends lost 5 bases and 3 bases, in that order; junction bases with no gene match: 12. In germline, CDR1 is SEHNR, CDR2 FQNEAQ (reference sequence). The sequence came from a woman between 50 and 59 years old with acute or convalescent COVID-19. Sequenced material: peripheral blood. The rearrangement joins TRBV7-9 to TRBJ2-2, with TRBD2 identical over 10 bases. As DNA, the CDR3 is TGTGCCAGCAGCACCAACTCACTAGCGGGAAGGTACACCGGGGAGCTGTTTTTT. It specifies CASSTNSLAGRYTGELFF.